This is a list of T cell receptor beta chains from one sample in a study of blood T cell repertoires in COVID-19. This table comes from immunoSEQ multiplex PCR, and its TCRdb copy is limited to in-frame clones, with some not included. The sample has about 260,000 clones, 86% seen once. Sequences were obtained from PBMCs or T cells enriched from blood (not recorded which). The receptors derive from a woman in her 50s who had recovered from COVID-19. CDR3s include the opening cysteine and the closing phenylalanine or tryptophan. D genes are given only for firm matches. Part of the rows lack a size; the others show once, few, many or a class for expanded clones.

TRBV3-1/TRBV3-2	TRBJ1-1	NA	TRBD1	CASARQGTEAFF	TGTGCCAGCGCTCGACAGGGGACTGAAGCTTTCTTT
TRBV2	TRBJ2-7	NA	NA	CASLPPRLSSAQSSYEQYF	TGTGCCAGTCTTCCGCCAAGGCTATCCAGCGCCCAGAGCTCCTACGAGCAGTACTTC
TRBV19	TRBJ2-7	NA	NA	CASSARGFYEQYF	TGTGCCAGTAGTGCCAGGGGATTCTACGAGCAGTACTTC
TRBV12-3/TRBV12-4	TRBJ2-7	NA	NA	CASSLSGFYEQYF	TGTGCCAGCAGTTTAAGCGGATTCTACGAGCAGTACTTC
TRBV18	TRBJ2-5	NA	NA	CASSPGLQETQYF	TGTGCCAGCTCACCAGGCCTTCAAGAGACCCAGTACTTC
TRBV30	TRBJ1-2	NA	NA	CAWSVQVPNYGYTF	TGTGCCTGGAGTGTACAGGTGCCTAACTATGGCTACACCTTC
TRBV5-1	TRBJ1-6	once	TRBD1	CASSFQPVTDRAQSPLHF	TGCGCCAGCAGCTTCCAACCAGTTACGGACAGGGCCCAATCACCCCTCCACTTT
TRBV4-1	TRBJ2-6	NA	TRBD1	CASSQVPQGAGSGANVLTF	TGCGCCAGCAGCCAAGTCCCCCAGGGGGCCGGATCTGGGGCCAACGTCCTGACTTTC
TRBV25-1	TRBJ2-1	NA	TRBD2	CASAGLAGGLFYNEQFF	TGTGCCAGCGCTGGACTAGCGGGAGGCTTATTCTACAATGAGCAGTTCTTC
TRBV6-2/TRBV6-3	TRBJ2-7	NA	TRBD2	CASSYSAGAVVDEQYF	TGTGCCAGCAGTTACTCGGCGGGAGCGGTAGTGGACGAGCAGTACTTC
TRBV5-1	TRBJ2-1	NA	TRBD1	CASSSGRGQGANEQFF	TGCGCCAGCAGCTCGGGAAGGGGACAGGGGGCAAATGAGCAGTTCTTC
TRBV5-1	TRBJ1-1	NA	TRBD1	CASSGTQLTGAQMNTEAFF	TGCGCCAGCAGCGGCACACAATTAACAGGGGCCCAGATGAACACTGAAGCTTTCTTT
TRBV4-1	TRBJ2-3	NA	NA	CASAAGRSTDTQYF	TGCGCGTCCGCGGCTGGCCGATCGACAGATACGCAGTATTTT
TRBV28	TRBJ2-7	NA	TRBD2	CASSLPTRGLAGDYEQYF	TGTGCCAGCAGTTTACCCACAAGGGGACTAGCGGGAGACTACGAGCAGTACTTC
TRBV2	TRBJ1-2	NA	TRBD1	CASSDGDRVNYGYTF	TGTGCCAGCAGTGATGGGGACAGGGTTAACTATGGCTACACCTTC
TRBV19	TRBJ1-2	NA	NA	CASSIGQRINYGYTF	TGTGCCAGTAGTATAGGACAGAGGATCAACTATGGCTACACCTTC
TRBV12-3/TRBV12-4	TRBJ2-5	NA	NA	CASSYWGEETQYF	TGTGCCAGCAGTTACTGGGGGGAAGAGACCCAGTACTTC
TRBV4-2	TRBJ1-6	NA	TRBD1	CASSQEEAGGGSPLHF	TGTGCCAGCAGCCAAGAAGAGGCAGGGGGCGGTTCACCCCTCCACTTT
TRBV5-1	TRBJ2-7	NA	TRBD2	CASSPGLAGVNWLYF	TGCGCCAGCAGCCCCGGACTAGCGGGGGTGAATTGGTTGTACTTC
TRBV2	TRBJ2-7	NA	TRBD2	CAGKTSGNGEQYF	TGTGCCGGGAAGACTAGCGGGAATGGCGAGCAGTACTTC
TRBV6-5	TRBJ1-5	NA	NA	CASSSNTQGRQPQHF	TGTGCCAGCAGTTCAAACACACAGGGACGTCAGCCCCAGCATTTT
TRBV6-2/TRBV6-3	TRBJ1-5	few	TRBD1	CASSGLGTGASNQPQHF	TGTGCCAGCAGTGGACTCGGGACAGGGGCGAGCAATCAGCCCCAGCATTTT
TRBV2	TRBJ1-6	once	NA	CASSADSLSNSPLHF	TGTGCCAGCAGTGCGGACAGCCTATCGAATTCACCCCTCCACTTT
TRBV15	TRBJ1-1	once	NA	CATSRVSQGRTEAFF	TGTGCCACCAGCAGAGTGAGTCAGGGAAGAACTGAAGCTTTCTTT
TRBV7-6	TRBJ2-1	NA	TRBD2	CASSLGGSGRGYNEQFF	TGTGCCAGCAGCTTAGGGGGGAGCGGGAGAGGCTACAATGAGCAGTTCTTC
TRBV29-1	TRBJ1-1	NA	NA	CSVRQNTEAFF	TGCAGCGTCCGACAGAACACTGAAGCTTTCTTT
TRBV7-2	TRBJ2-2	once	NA	CASNPQSGTPTGELFF	TGTGCCAGCAACCCACAATCGGGGACACCTACCGGGGAGCTGTTTTTT
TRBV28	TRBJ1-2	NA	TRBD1	CASIPLGGTGVYGYTF	TGTGCCAGCATCCCCCTGGGGGGGACAGGTGTTTATGGCTACACCTTC
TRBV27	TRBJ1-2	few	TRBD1	CASSYGQGVGYTF	TGTGCCAGCAGTTACGGACAGGGGGTAGGCTACACCTTC
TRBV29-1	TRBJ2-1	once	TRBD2	CSVVPSGRGTEQFF	TGCAGCGTTGTTCCTAGCGGGAGAGGGACTGAGCAGTTCTTC
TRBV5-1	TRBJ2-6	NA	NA	CASSPGVTGANVLTF	TGCGCCAGCAGCCCAGGGGTAACTGGGGCCAACGTCCTGACTTTC
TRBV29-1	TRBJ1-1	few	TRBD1	CSGRQGPTEAFF	TGCAGCGGGCGACAGGGACCAACTGAAGCTTTCTTT
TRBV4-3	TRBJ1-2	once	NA	CASRQQGGGYTF	TGCGCCAGCAGACAACAGGGTGGCGGCTACACCTTC
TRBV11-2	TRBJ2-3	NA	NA	CASSRRTDTQYF	TGTGCCAGCAGCCGTCGCACAGATACGCAGTATTTT
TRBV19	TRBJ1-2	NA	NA	CASSIQAQSYGYTF	TGTGCCAGTAGTATACAGGCACAAAGCTATGGCTACACCTTC
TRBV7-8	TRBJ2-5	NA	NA	CASSSKSSQYF	TGTGCCAGCAGCTCAAAGTCCAGTCAGTACTTC
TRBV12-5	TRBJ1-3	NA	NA	CASGLGSAGDTIYF	TGTGCTAGTGGTTTGGGGTCTGCCGGGGACACCATATATTTT
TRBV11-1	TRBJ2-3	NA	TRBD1	CASSRDRGTDTQYF	TGTGCCAGCAGCCGCGACAGGGGAACAGATACGCAGTATTTT
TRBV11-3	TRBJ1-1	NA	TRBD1	CASSLTGQNTEAFF	TGTGCCAGCAGCTTGACAGGGCAAAACACTGAAGCTTTCTTT
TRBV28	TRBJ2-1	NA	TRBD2	CASSSTWASGYNEQFF	TGTGCCAGCAGCTCTACTTGGGCTAGCGGGTACAATGAGCAGTTCTTC
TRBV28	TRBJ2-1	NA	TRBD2	CASSHPFLRGYNEQFF	TGTGCCAGCAGCCACCCGTTTCTGCGGGGGTACAATGAGCAGTTCTTC
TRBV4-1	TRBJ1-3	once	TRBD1	CASSQLTGTAGNTIYF	TGCGCCAGCAGCCAACTAACCGGGACAGCCGGAAACACCATATATTTT
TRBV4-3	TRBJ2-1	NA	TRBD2	CASSPLSSVAGGIHEQFF	TGCGCCAGCAGCCCTCTTAGCTCAGTAGCGGGAGGAATCCATGAGCAGTTCTTC
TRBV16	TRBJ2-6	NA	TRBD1	CASSQLRQGSYSGANVLTF	TGTGCCAGCAGCCAATTGAGACAGGGTTCCTACTCTGGGGCCAACGTCCTGACTTTC
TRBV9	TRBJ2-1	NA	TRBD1	CASSAYSGTGVPEQFF	TGTGCCAGCAGCGCTTACTCCGGGACAGGCGTGCCCGAGCAGTTCTTC
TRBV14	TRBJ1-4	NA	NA	CASSHRQGSLSTNEKLFF	TGTGCCAGCAGTCATCGGCAGGGTAGTTTGTCGACTAATGAAAAACTGTTTTTT
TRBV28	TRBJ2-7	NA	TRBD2	CASSYSSGSSYEQYF	TGTGCCAGCAGTTATTCTAGCGGTAGCTCCTACGAGCAGTACTTC
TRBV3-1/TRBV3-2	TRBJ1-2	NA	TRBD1	CASSQNDRVSNGYTF	TGTGCCAGCAGCCAGAACGACAGGGTATCCAATGGCTACACCTTC
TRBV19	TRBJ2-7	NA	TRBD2	CASSESGGRYEQYF	TGTGCCAGTAGTGAAAGCGGGGGGCGCTACGAGCAGTACTTC
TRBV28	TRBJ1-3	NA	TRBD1	CASSWTGLGNTIYF	TGTGCCAGCAGCTGGACAGGACTTGGAAACACCATATATTTT
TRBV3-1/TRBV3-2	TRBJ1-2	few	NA	CASSHGETYGYTF	TGTGCCAGCAGCCACGGGGAAACCTATGGCTACACCTTC
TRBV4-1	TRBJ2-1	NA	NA	CASSPIDGEQFF	TGCGCCAGCAGCCCAATAGATGGTGAGCAGTTCTTC
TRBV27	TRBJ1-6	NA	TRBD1	CASRLQGSNSPLHF	TGTGCCAGCAGGTTACAGGGGAGCAATTCACCCCTCCACTTT
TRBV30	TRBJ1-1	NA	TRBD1	CAWGTGLTEAFF	TGTGCCTGGGGGACAGGGTTGACTGAAGCTTTCTTT
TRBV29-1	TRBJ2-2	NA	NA	CSVVLDTGELFF	TGCAGCGTTGTGCTAGACACCGGGGAGCTGTTTTTT
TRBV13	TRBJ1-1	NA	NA	CASSLGRSEAFF	TGTGCCAGCAGCTTAGGTCGGTCTGAAGCTTTCTTT
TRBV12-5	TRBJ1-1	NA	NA	CASSGRGLNTEAFF	TGTGCTAGTTCCGGCAGGGGCTTGAACACTGAAGCTTTCTTT
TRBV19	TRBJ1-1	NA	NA	CASSLLPGNTEAFF	TGTGCCAGTAGTCTTCTCCCAGGGAACACTGAAGCTTTCTTT
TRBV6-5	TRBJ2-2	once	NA	CASVGGGTGELFF	TGTGCCAGCGTCGGGGGAGGAACCGGGGAGCTGTTTTTT
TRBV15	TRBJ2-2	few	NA	CATSSERPGSNTGELFF	TGTGCCACCAGCAGCGAGAGACCCGGGTCGAACACCGGGGAGCTGTTTTTT